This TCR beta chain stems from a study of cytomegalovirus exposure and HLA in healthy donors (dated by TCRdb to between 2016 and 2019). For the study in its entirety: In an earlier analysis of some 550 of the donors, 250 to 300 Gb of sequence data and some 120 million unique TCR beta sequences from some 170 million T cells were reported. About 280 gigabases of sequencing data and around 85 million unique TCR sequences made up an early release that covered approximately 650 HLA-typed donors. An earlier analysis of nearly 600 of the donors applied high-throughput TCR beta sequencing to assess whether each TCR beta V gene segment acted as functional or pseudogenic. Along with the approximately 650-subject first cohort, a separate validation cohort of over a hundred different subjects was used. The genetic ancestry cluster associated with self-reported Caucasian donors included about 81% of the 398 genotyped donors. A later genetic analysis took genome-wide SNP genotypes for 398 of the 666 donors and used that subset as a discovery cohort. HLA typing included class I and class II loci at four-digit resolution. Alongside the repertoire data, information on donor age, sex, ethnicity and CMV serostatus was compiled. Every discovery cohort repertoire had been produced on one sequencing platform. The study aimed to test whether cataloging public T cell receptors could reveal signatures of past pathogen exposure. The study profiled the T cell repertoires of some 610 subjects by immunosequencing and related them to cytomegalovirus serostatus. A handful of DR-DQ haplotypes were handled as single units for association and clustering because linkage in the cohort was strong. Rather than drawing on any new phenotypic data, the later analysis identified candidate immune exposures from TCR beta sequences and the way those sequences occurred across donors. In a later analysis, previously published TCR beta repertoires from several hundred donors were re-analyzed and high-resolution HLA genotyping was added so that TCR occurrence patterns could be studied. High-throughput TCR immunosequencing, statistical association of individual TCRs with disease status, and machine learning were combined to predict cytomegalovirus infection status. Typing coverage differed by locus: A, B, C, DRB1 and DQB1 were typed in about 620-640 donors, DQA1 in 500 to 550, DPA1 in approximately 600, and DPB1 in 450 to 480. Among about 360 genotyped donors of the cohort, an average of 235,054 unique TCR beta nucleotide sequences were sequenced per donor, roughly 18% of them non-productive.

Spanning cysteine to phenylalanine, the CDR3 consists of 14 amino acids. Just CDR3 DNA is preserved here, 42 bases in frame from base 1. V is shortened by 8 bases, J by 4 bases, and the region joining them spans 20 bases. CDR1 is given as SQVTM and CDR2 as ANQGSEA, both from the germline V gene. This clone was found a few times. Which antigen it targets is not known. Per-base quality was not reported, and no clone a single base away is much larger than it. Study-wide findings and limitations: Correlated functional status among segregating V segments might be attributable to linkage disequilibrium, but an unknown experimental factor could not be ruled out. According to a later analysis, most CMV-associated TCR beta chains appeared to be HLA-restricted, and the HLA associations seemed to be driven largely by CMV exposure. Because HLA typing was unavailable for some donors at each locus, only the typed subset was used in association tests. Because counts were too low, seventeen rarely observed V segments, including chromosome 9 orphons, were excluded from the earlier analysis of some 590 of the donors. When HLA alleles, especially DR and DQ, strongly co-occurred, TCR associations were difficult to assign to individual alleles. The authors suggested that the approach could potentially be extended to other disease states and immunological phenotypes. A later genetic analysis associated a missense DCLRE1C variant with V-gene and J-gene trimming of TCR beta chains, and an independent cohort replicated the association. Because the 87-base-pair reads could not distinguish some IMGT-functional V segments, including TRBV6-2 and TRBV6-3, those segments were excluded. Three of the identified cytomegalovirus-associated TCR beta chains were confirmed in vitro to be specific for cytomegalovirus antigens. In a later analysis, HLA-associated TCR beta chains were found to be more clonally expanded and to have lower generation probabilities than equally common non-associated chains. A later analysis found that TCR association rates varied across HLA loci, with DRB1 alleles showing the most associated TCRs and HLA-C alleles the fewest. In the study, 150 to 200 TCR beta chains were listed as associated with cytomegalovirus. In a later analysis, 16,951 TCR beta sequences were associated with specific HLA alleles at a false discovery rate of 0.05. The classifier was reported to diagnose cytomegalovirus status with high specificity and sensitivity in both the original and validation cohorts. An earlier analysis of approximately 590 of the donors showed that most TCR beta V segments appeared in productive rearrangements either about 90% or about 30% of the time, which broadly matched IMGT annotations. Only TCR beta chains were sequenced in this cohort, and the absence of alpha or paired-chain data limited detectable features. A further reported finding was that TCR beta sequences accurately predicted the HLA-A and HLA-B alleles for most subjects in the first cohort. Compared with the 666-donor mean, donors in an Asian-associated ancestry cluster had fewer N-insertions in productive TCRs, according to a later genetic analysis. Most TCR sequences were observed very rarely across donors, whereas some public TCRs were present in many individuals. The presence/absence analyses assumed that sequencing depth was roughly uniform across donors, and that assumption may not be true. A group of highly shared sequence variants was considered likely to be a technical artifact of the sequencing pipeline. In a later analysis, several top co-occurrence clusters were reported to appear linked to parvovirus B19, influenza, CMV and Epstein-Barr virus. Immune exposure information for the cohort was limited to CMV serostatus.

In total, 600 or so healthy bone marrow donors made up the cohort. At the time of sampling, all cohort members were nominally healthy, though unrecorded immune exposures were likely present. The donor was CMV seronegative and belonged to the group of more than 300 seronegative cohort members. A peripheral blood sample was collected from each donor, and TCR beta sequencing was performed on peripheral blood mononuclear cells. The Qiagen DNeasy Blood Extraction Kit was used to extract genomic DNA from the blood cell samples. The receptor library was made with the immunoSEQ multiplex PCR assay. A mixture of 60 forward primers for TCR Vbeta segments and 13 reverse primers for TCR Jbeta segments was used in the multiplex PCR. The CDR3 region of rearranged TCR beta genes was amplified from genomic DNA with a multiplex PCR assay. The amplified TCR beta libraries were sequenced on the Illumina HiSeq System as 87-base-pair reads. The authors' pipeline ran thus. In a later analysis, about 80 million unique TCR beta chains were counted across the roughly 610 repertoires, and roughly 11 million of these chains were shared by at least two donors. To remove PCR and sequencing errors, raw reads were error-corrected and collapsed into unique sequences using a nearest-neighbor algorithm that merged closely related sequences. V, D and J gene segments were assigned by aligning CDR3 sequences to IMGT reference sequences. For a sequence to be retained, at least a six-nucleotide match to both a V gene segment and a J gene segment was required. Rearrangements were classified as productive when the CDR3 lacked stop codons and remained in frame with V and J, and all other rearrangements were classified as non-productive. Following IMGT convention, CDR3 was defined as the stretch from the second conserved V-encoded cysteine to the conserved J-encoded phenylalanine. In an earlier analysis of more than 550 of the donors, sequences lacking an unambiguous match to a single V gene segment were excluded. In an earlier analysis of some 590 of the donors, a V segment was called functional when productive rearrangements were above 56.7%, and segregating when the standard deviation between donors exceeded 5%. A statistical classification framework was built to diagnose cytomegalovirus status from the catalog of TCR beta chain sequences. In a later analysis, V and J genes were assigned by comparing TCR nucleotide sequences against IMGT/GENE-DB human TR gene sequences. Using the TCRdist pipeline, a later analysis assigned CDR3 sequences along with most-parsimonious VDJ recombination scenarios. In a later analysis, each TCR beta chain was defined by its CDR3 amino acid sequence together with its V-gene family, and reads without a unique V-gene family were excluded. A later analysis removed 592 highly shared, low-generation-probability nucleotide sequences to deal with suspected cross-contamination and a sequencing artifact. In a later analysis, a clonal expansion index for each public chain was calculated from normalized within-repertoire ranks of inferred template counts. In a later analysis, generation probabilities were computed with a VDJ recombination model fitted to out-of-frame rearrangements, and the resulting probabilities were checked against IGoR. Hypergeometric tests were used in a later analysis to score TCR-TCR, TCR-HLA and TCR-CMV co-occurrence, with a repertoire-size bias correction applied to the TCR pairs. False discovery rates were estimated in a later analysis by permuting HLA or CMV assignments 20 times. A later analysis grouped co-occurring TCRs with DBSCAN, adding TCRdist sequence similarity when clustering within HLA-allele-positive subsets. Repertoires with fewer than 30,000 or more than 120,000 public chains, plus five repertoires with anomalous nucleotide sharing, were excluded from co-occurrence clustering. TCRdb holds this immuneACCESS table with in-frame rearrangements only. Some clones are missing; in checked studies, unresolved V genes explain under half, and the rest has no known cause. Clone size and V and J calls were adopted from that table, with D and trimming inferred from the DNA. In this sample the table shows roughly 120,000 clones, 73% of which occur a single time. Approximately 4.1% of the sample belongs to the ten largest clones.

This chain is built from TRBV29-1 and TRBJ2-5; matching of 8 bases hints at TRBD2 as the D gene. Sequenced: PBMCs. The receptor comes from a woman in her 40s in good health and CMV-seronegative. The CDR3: CSTGGDSRRETQYF. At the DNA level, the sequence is TGCAGCACCGGGGGGGACAGCAGACGAGAGACCCAGTACTTC. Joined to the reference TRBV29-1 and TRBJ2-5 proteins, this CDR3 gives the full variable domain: SAVISQKPSRDICQRGTSLTIQCQVDSQVTMMFWYRQQPGQSLTLIATANQGSEATYESGFVIDKFPISRPNLTFSTLTVSNMSPEDSSIYLCSTGGDSRRETQYFGPGTRLLVL.